The text below deals with one TCR beta chain. These data belong to a study of T cell changes during pregnancy in multiple sclerosis. The assay was immunoSEQ multiplex PCR, and TCRdb's table has in-frame clones only and misses some. The sample carries 85,000 to 120,000 clones, 75% to 95% recorded once. The sequence was collected from a female donor with multiple sclerosis, enrolled in a pregnancy study. Source: peripheral blood, taken before pregnancy.

The CDR3 reads CASMRVYNEQFF. In nucleotides, the CDR3 is TGTGCCAGTATGCGGGTCTACAATGAGCAGTTCTTC. This chain joins TRBV6-1 and TRBJ2-1; D is perhaps TRBD2 (5 bases). V lost 9 bases, J lost 3 bases, and 9 bases lay in between. The germline V gene encodes CDR1 MNHNS and CDR2 SASEGT. The CDR3 extends over 12 amino acids.